Listed below are T cell receptor beta chains from one sample, sequenced in a study of T cell repertoires and HLA-DP antigens. These receptors have no identified antigens. The data were produced by immunoSEQ multiplex PCR, yet TCRdb's version contains in-frame clones alone and is incomplete. The repertoire has about 120,000 clones, over 90% of them found once; the top ten carry over 0.25%. The sample comprised CD4+ T cells from PBMCs. The source of these receptors is a woman between 18 and 29 years old in good health and CMV-seronegative. Both conserved end residues are part of each CDR3. The D gene is left open where the match is weak. Clone size is not always given. Where it is, it says once, few, many or a class for expanded clones.

NA	NA	TRBV18	TRBJ2-7	TGTGCCAGCTCTCTCCAAAAGGCCTTGCTCTACGAGCAGTACTTC	CASSLQKALLYEQYF
NA	TRBD1	TRBV19	TRBJ2-7	TGTGCCAGTAGTACCCGGACAGGGGGAAACCGACCCTACGAGCAGTACTTC	CASSTRTGGNRPYEQYF
NA	NA	TRBV7-2	TRBJ1-4	TGTGCCAGCAGCTTGATTTGGCATACTAATGAAAAACTGTTTTTT	CASSLIWHTNEKLFF
NA	TRBD2	TRBV7-2	TRBJ2-3	TGTGCCAGCAGTTCGGGGGGGCGGGGCACAGATACGCAGTATTTT	CASSSGGRGTDTQYF
NA	NA	TRBV23-1	TRBJ2-7	TGCGCCAGCAGAAGACTCACTACCTACGAGCAGTACTTC	CASRRLTTYEQYF
NA	NA	TRBV28	TRBJ1-2	TGTGCCAGCAGTCCCGGACCCTCCTATGGCTACACCTTC	CASSPGPSYGYTF
NA	NA	TRBV19	TRBJ2-2	TGTGCCAGTAGTACCATGTCCTTTAACACCGGGGAGCTGTTTTTT	CASSTMSFNTGELFF
NA	NA	TRBV7-9	TRBJ1-2	TGTGCCAGCAGCGTCAATCTGGTGGGGCATGGCTACACCTTC	CASSVNLVGHGYTF
NA	NA	TRBV28	TRBJ1-1	TGTGCCAGCAGTTGGGGGAGGGACACTGAAGCTTTCTTT	CASSWGRDTEAFF
NA	NA	TRBV19	TRBJ1-4	TGTGCCAGTAGCGGGGACGACCGGGCCTCTAATGAAAAACTGTTTTTT	CASSGDDRASNEKLFF
NA	NA	TRBV5-6	TRBJ2-5	TGTGCCAGCAGCTTGGGTTCAGGAAAAGAGACCCAGTACTTC	CASSLGSGKETQYF
NA	NA	TRBV7-3	TRBJ1-1	TGTGCCAGCAGCACTCAGCCGGGGAAGAGCACTGAAGCTTTCTTT	CASSTQPGKSTEAFF
NA	NA	TRBV27	TRBJ1-2	TGTGCCAGCAGTTTAAAGGGGTATACTGGCTACACCTTC	CASSLKGYTGYTF
NA	TRBD1	TRBV10-3	TRBJ1-1	TGTGCCATCACTCCGGGACAGGGAGGGGGGGACACTGAAGCTTTCTTT	CAITPGQGGGDTEAFF
NA	TRBD1	TRBV7-9	TRBJ2-1	TGTGCCAGCAGCTTAGGGGGACAGGGGGGCTACAATGAGCAGTTCTTC	CASSLGGQGGYNEQFF
once	NA	TRBV5-8	TRBJ1-5	TGTGCCAGCAGCCCCGGTCTGAACGGCAATCAGCCCCAGCATTTT	CASSPGLNGNQPQHF
NA	TRBD1	TRBV6-5	TRBJ2-2	TGTGCCAGCAGTTTCCCAGGGGGAACCGGGGAGCTGTTTTTT	CASSFPGGTGELFF
NA	NA	TRBV6-5	TRBJ1-3	TGTGCCAGCACCTCTTTGAGAAACACCATATATTTT	CASTSLRNTIYF
NA	TRBD2	TRBV28	TRBJ2-2	TGTGCCAGCAGGAAGCGGGGGGCCGCCCAGGGGGAGCTGTTTTTT	CASRKRGAAQGELFF
NA	TRBD1	TRBV4-2	TRBJ2-4	TGTGCCAGCAGCCAAGACGCGGAACAGGGGAAGGTAGCCAAAAACATTCAGTACTTC	CASSQDAEQGKVAKNIQYF
NA	NA	TRBV6-5	TRBJ1-4	TGTGCCAGCGCAAGGGGTGGTCCTGAAAAACTGTTTTTT	CASARGGPEKLFF
NA	NA	TRBV27	TRBJ1-2	TGTGCCAGCAGTTTGTCGCAGGGAAACTATGGCTACACCTTC	CASSLSQGNYGYTF
NA	NA	TRBV5-6	TRBJ1-1	TGTGCCAGCAGCAAAACAGGGAGGGTGACCACTGAAGCTTTCTTT	CASSKTGRVTTEAFF
NA	NA	TRBV6-5	TRBJ1-1	TGTGCCAGCAGTTTGGGACGGATGAACACTGAAGCTTTCTTT	CASSLGRMNTEAFF
NA	NA	TRBV25-1	TRBJ2-3	TGTGCCAGCAGTGACCCTGCTAGGGGTACAGATACGCAGTATTTT	CASSDPARGTDTQYF
NA	TRBD1	TRBV6-5	TRBJ1-3	TGTGCCAGCAGTCCCAGGGGGGACGGAAACACCATATATTTT	CASSPRGDGNTIYF
once	NA	TRBV5-8	TRBJ2-1	TGTGCCAGCAGCTTGTACCCGGGGCCTGAGCAGTTCTTC	CASSLYPGPEQFF
NA	NA	TRBV4-1	TRBJ2-5	TGCGCCAGCAGCAAAGCCTGGTACGTGCAAAGGGAGACCCAGTACTTC	CASSKAWYVQRETQYF
NA	TRBD1	TRBV18	TRBJ2-7	TGTGCCAGCTCACCTGCTTCCAGGGGGAGCTACGAGCAGTACTTC	CASSPASRGSYEQYF
NA	NA	TRBV7-6	TRBJ1-2	TGTGCCAGCAGCTTTGACAGGAACTATGGCTACACCTTC	CASSFDRNYGYTF
NA	NA	TRBV14	TRBJ2-2	TGTGCCAGCAGCTACCGGGGAACCGCGAACACCGGGGAGCTGTTTTTT	CASSYRGTANTGELFF
NA	NA	TRBV6-5	TRBJ2-1	TGTGCCAGCAGCCCCGGAGGGGGGGGGAACAATGAGCAGTTCTTC	CASSPGGGGNNEQFF
once	TRBD2	TRBV5-1	TRBJ2-5	TGCGCCAGCAGCCCCGTAGCGGGTTTGGAGACCCAGTACTTC	CASSPVAGLETQYF
NA	TRBD1	TRBV4-3	TRBJ2-5	TGCGCCAGCAGCCTGGACAGGGCATTCCAAGAGACCCAGTACTTC	CASSLDRAFQETQYF
NA	NA	TRBV2	TRBJ2-1	TGTGCCAGCAGTCCCCGCGGAAGGGGTACGAATGAGCAGTTCTTC	CASSPRGRGTNEQFF
NA	NA	TRBV29-1	TRBJ1-1	TGCAGCGCAAAGGACCGCCCTAACGCTGAAGCTTTCTTT	CSAKDRPNAEAFF
NA	TRBD2	TRBV4-2	TRBJ2-3	TGTGCCAGCAGCCAAGAGAGGCCGGGAGGGAGCACAGATACGCAGTATTTT	CASSQERPGGSTDTQYF
NA	TRBD2	TRBV9	TRBJ2-2	TGTGCCAGCAGCGTAGTTCCTAGCGGGGGAGCCGGGGAGCTGTTTTTT	CASSVVPSGGAGELFF
NA	TRBD1	TRBV5-8	TRBJ1-5	TGTGCCAGCAGCTTGGGGTTCGGGACAGGGAAGGGGGGTCAGCCCCAGCATTTT	CASSLGFGTGKGGQPQHF